This TCR beta chain is from a study of blood T cell repertoires in COVID-19. About the study: T cells, B-cell-depleted T cells, or PBMCs provided the cDNA or gDNA that served as material.

This CDR3 comprises 14 residues. Trimming cost V 6 bases and J 1 base, with 12 bases left between them. Germline assignment: CDR1 LNHDA and CDR2 SQIVND (reference sequence). Generated by immunoSEQ multiplex PCR, the TCRdb table keeps only in-frame clones and is missing some. Of 300,000 to 450,000 clones listed, 85% are singletons. J is TRBJ1-1 and V is TRBV19; D may be TRBD1 (5 bases). The sequence derives from a woman in her late teens or twenties with acute or convalescent COVID-19. The sequenced sample consisted of peripheral blood. The CDR3 loop reads CASRPYQGNTEAFF. CDR3 nucleotides: TGTGCCAGTAGGCCCTATCAGGGGAACACTGAAGCTTTCTTT.